What follows is one T cell receptor (beta chain) and its context. This entry comes from a study of blood T cell repertoires in COVID-19. Study summary: The analysed material was cDNA or gDNA that came from T cells, B-cell-depleted T cells, or PBMCs.

Using immunoSEQ multiplex PCR, the repertoire was profiled, and TCRdb retains in-frame clones only, with some absent. Of under 150,000 clones listed, approximately 90% are singletons. This receptor was identified in a human donor in a cohort sampled during active COVID-19. Source material: peripheral blood.

The CDR3: CASSDPGQVGHYEQYF. CDR3 DNA sequence: TGTGCCAGCAGTGACCCAGGACAGGTAGGCCACTACGAGCAGTACTTC. The V and J genes are TRBV6-1 and TRBJ2-7; 7 bases match TRBD1. V lost 3 bases to trimming and J lost 3 bases; unmatched junction nucleotides: 11. The CDR3 has 16 amino acids. Germline assignment: CDR1 MNHNS and CDR2 SASEGT.